A selection of T cell receptor beta chains follows, all from one sample in a study of Graves' ophthalmopathy and Graves' hyperthyroidism. TCRdb re-called the multiplex PCR reads through MiXCR, storing one row per CDR3 protein. The table shows 600,000 to 700,000 distinct CDR3 sequences, with just over 40% occurring only once. Input material: peripheral blood. Receptors originate from an adult man with Graves' ophthalmopathy. Each CDR3 is given with its conserved first and last residue. The D gene is left open where the match is weak. Size is stated for part of the rows, as once, few or many counts, or as a class when the clone is expanded.

J,D,size,V,DNA,CDR3
TRBJ1-2,NA,NA,TRBV7-8,TGTGCCAGCAGCCAAGAAGATGCGGAACCCTATGGCTACACCTTC,CASSQEDAEPYGYTF
TRBJ2-3,TRBD2,NA,TRBV24-1,TGTGCCACCAGTGACCCGCTGGTTAGCGGGACGCAGACAGATACGCAGTATTTT,CATSDPLVSGTQTDTQYF
TRBJ2-7,TRBD2,NA,TRBV11-2,TGTGCCAGCAGCCGTTATCATGGTGTAACATTGTGGGGACTAGCGGGACACGAGCAGTACTTC,CASSRYHGVTLWGLAGHEQYF
TRBJ1-2,NA,NA,TRBV5-1,TGCGCCAGCAGTCCTCGGGAGAACTATGGCTACACCTTC,CASSPRENYGYTF
TRBJ2-7,NA,many,TRBV5-1,TGCGCCAGCAGCTTGGATTTGAGGAACGAGCAGTACTTC,CASSLDLRNEQYF
TRBJ1-1,TRBD1,many,TRBV5-6,TGTGCCAGCAGCTTAGGGGACAGGGCAAGCACTGAAGCTTTCTTT,CASSLGDRASTEAFF
TRBJ2-5,TRBD2,NA,TRBV29-1,TGCAGCGTTGACGGCTGGACTAGCGGGGAAGAGACCCAGTACTTC,CSVDGWTSGEETQYF
TRBJ2-7,TRBD1,NA,TRBV7-3,TGTGCCAGCTATAAGGGACAGGGCGAGCAGTACTTC,CASYKGQGEQYF
TRBJ2-7,NA,NA,TRBV20-1,TGCAGTGCTCTCCGGGACAAGGGCGAGCAGTACTTC,CSALRDKGEQYF
TRBJ2-5,TRBD1,NA,TRBV2,TGTGCCAGCAGCGGTGACAGGGGGGATTGGGCCCAGTACTTC,CASSGDRGDWAQYF
TRBJ2-7,TRBD1,many,TRBV9,TGTGCCAGCAGCCCAAGAGGACAGGGCTACGAGCAGTACTTC,CASSPRGQGYEQYF
TRBJ2-5,TRBD2,many,TRBV10-3,TGTGCCATCAGTGATTGGAGGGCGCGACTAGCGGGACAAGAGACCCAGTACTTC,CAISDWRARLAGQETQYF
TRBJ1-4,TRBD1,NA,TRBV7-9,TGTGCCAGCAGCTTAGAAGGGGGCGCGGCTAATGAAAAACTGTTTTTT,CASSLEGGAANEKLFF
TRBJ2-5,NA,many,TRBV5-5,TGTGCCAGCAGTTCTCCGGGACCCTCGGATTTC,CASSSPGPSDF
TRBJ1-6,NA,NA,TRBV25-1,TGTGCCAGCTTAGCAGAAAATAATTCACCCCTCCACTTT,CASLAENNSPLHF
TRBJ1-5,NA,many,TRBV19,TGTGCCAGCGCCCGAGGGGGGCCAAATAGCAATCAGCCCCAGCATTTT,CASARGGPNSNQPQHF
TRBJ1-2,TRBD1,NA,TRBV11-2,TGTGCCAGCAGCCGACAGGGGTTCGACTATGGCTACACCTTC,CASSRQGFDYGYTF